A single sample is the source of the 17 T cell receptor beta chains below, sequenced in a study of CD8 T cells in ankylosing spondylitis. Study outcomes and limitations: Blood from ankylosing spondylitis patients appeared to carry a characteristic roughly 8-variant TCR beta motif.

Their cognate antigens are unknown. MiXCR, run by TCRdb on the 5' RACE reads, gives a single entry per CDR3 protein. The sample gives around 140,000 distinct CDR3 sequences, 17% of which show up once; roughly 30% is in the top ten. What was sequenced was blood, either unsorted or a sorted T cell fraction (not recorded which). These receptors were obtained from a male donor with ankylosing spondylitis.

The chain's CDR3 is CASSYVTGGTDTQYF. The CDR3 region has the DNA TGTGCCAGCAGTTATGTCACAGGGGGCACAGATACGCAGTATTTT. V gene TRBV6-5 combines with J gene TRBJ2-3; the match to TRBD1 covers 7 bases. With V trimmed by 3 bases and J by 1 base, 4 bases remained unmatched. The CDR3 runs to 15 residues. Germline V lookup: CDR1 MNHEY, CDR2 SVGAGI.

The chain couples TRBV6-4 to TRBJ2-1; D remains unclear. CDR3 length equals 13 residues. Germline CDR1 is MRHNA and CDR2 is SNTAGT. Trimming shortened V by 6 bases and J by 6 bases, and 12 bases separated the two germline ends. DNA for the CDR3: TGTGCCAGCAGCCCCGGGCCACGCAATGAGCAGTTCTTC. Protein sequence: CASSPGPRNEQFF.

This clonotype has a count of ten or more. The chain's CDR3 is CASSFMGNEQFF. The CDR3 DNA is TGTGCCAGCAGTTTTATGGGCAATGAGCAGTTCTTC. The V gene is TRBV27, the J gene TRBJ2-1; no clear D. The germline gives CDR1 MNHEY, CDR2 SMNVEV (reference sequence). This CDR3 has 12 amino acids. With 3 bases removed from V and 6 bases from J, the gap between germline ends came to 6 bases.

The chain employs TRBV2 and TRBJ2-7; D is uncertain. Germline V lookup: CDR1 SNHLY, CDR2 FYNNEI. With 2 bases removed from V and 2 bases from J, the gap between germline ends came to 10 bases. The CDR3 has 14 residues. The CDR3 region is CASSERGDPYEQYF. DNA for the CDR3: TGTGCCAGCAGTGAACGAGGCGACCCCTACGAGCAGTACTTC. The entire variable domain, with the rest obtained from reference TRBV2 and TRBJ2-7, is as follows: EPEVTQTPSHQVTQMGQEVILRCVPISNHLYFYWYRQILGQKVEFLVSFYNNEISEKSEIFDDQFSVERPDGSNFTLKIRSTKLEDSAMYFCASSERGDPYEQYFGPGTRLTVT.

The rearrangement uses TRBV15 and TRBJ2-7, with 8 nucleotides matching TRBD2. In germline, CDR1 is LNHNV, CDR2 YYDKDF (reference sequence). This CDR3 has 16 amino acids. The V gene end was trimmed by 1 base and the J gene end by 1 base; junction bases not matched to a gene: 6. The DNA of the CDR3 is TGTGCCACCAGCAGAGTTCTCGGACTAGCATCCTACGAGCAGTACTTC. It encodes CATSRVLGLASYEQYF.

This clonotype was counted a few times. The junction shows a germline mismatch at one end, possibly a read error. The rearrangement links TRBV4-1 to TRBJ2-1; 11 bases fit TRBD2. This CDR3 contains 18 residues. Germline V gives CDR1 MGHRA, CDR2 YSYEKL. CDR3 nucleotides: TGCGCCGGCAGCCAAATAAGTGAGTTGACTAGCGGGAACAATGAGCAGTTCTTC. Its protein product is CAGSQISELTSGNNEQFF.

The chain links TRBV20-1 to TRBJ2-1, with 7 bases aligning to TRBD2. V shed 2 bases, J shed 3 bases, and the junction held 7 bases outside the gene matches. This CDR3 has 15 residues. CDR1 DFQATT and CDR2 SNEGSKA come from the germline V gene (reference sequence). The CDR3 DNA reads TGCAGTGCTAGATCACTAGCGAACGACTACAATGAGCAGTTCTTC. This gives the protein CSARSLANDYNEQFF.

CDR3 sequence: CASSLVSGAGTEAFF. Written as DNA, the CDR3 is TGTGCCAGCAGCTTAGTTTCGGGGGCGGGCACTGAAGCTTTCTTT. This chain connects TRBV5-5 to TRBJ1-1, with D tentatively TRBD1 (6 bases). Looked up from germline, CDR1 is SGHKS and CDR2 is YYEKEE (reference sequence). The germline V and J ends were trimmed by 2 bases and 4 bases, with 15 bases remaining between them. The CDR3 runs to 15 residues.

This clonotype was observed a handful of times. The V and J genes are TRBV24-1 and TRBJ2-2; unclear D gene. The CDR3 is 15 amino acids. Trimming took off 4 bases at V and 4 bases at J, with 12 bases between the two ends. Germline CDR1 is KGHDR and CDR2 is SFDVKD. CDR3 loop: CATSETPGTTGELFF. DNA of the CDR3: TGTGCCACCAGTGAAACGCCCGGAACCACCGGGGAGCTGTTTTTT.

CDR3 sequence: CASSSGSSSYEQYF. The CDR3, as DNA: TGTGCCAGCAGTTCTGGGTCGAGCTCCTACGAGCAGTACTTC. This chain joins TRBV27 and TRBJ2-7; D is uncertain. CDR1 is MNHEY, CDR2 SMNVEV, per germline (reference sequence). The V end lost 4 bases, the J end lost 0 bases, and 10 bases lay between the germline ends. The CDR3 sequence is 14 residues long.

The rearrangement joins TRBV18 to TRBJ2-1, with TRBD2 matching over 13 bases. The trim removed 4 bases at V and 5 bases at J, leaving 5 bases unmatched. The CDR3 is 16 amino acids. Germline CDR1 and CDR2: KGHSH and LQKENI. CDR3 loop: CASSLLGLAGNNEQFF. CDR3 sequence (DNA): TGTGCCAGCTCACTGTTGGGACTAGCGGGGAACAATGAGCAGTTCTTC.

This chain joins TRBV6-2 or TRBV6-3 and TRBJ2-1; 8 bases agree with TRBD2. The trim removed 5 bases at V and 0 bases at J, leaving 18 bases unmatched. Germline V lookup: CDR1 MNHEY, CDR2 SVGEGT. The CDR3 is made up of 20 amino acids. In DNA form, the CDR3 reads TGTGCCAGCAGTCTCTTCATACTAGCGGCCCCCGAAAGCTCCTACAATGAGCAGTTCTTC. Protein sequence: CASSLFILAAPESSYNEQFF.

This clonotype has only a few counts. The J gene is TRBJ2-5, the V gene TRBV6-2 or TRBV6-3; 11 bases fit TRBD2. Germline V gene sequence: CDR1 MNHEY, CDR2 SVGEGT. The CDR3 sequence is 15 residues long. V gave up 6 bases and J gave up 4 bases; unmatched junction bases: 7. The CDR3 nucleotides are TGTGCCAGCAGCCCACTAGCGGGAGTAGGAGAGACCCAGTACTTC. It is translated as CASSPLAGVGETQYF.

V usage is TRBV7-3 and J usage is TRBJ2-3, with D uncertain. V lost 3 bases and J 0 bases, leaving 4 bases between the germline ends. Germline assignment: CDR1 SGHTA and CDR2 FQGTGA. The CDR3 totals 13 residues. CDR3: CASSFFSTDTQYF. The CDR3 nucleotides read TGTGCCAGCAGCTTCTTTAGCACAGATACGCAGTATTTT. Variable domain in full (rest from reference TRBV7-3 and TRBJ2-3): GAGVSQTPSNKVTEKGKYVELRCDPISGHTALYWYRQSLGQGPEFLIYFQGTGAADDSGLPNDRFFAVRPEGSVSTLKIQRTERGDSAVYLCASSFFSTDTQYFGPGTRLTVL.

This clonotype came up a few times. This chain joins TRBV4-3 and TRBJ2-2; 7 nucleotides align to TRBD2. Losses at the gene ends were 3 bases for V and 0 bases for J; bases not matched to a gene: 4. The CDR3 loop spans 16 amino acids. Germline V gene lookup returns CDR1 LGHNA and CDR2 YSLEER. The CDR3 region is CASSQGSGSNTGELFF. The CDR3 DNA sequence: TGCGCCAGCAGCCAGGGTAGCGGGTCGAACACCGGGGAGCTGTTTTTT.

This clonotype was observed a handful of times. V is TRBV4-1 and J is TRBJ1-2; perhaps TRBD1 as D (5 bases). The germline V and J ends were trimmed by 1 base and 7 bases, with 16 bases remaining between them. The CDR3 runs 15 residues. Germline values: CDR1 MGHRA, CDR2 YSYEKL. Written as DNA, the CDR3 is TGCGCCAGCAGCCAAGGGGGACTGCTTTTTGGTGGCTACACCTTC. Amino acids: CASSQGGLLFGGYTF.

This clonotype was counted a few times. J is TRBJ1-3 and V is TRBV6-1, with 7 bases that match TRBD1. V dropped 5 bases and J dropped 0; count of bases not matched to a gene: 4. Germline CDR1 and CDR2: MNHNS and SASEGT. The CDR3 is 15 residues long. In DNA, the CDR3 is TGTGCCAGCAGTCCGACAGGGAACTCTGGAAACACCATATATTTT. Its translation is CASSPTGNSGNTIYF.